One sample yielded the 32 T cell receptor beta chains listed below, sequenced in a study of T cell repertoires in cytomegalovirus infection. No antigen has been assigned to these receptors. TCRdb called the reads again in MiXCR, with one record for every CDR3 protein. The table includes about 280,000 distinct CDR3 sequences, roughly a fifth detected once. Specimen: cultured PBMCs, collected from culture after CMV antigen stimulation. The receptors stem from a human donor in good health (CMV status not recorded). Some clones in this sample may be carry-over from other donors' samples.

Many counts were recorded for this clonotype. DNA of the CDR3: TGTGCCAGCAGCCCAACGGGTCCGAACGGGGAGCTGTTTTTT. Encoded protein: CASSPTGPNGELFF. This chain uses TRBV7-6 with TRBJ2-2; no reliable D call. The length of the CDR3 is 14 residues. Trimming took 5 bases from V and 7 from J, leaving 14 bases between them. Per germline, CDR1 SGHVS and CDR2 FNYEAQ.

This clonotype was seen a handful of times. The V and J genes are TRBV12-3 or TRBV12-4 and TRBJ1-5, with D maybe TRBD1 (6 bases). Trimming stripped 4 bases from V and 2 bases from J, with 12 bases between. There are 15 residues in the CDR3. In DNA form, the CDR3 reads TGTGCCAGCAGTTCGACAGGCGAGGGCAATCAGCCCCAGCATTTT. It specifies CASSSTGEGNQPQHF.

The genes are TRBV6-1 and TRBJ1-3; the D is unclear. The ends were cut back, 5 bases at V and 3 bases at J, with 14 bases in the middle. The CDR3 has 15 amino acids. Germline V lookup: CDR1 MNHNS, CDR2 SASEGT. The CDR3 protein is CASSSHVPDGNTIYF. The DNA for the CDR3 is TGTGCCAGCAGTTCCCATGTTCCCGATGGAAACACCATATATTTT.

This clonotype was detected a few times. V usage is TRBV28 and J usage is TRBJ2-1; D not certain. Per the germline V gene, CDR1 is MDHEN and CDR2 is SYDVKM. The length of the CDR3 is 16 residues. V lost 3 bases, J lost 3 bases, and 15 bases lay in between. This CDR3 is CASSFYRSSYYNEQFF. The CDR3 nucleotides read TGTGCCAGCAGTTTTTACAGATCTAGTTACTACAATGAGCAGTTCTTC.

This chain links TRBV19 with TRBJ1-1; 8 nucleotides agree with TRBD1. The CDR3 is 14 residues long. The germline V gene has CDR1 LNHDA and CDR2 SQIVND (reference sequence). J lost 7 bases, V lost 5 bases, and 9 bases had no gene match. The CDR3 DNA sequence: TGTGCCAGTAGTCGGAGGAGGGGACAGGATGAAGCTTTCTTT. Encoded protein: CASSRRRGQDEAFF.

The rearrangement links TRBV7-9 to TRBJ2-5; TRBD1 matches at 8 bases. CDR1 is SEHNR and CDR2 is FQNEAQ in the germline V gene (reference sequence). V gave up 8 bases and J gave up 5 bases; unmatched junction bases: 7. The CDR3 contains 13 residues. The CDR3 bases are TGTGCCAGCTGGGCAGGGGGCTTGGAGACCCAGTACTTC. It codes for CASWAGGLETQYF. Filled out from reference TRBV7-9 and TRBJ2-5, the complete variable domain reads DTGVSQNPRHKITKRGQNVTFRCDPISEHNRLYWYRQTLGQGPEFLTYFQNEAQLEKSRLLSDRFSAERPKGSFSTLEIQRTEQGDSAMYLCASWAGGLETQYFGPGTRLLVL.

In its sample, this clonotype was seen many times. CDR3 DNA: TGTGCCAGCAGTTCCTATGGAGGAGGAAGCGGGGAGCTGTTTTTT. It yields the protein CASSSYGGGSGELFF. The chain uses TRBV12-3 or TRBV12-4 and TRBJ2-2; D perhaps matches TRBD2 (5 bases). The CDR3 extends over 15 amino acids. V was clipped by 4 bases and J by 7 bases, with 16 bases between them.

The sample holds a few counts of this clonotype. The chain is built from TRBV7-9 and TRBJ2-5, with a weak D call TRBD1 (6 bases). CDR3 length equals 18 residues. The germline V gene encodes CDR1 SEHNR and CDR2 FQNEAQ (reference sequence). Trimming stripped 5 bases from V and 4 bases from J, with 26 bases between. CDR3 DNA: TGTGCCAGCAGCCTCCCAGAAGCAGGGGAGAGTCATACAGAGACCCAGTACTTC. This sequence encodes CASSLPEAGESHTETQYF.

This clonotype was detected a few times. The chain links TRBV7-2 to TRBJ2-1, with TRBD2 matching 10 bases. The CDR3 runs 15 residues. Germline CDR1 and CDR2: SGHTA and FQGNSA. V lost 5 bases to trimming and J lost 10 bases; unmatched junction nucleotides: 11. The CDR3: CASSRGTSVSAEQFF. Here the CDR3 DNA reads TGTGCCAGCAGCCGCGGGACTAGCGTCAGCGCGGAGCAGTTCTTC.

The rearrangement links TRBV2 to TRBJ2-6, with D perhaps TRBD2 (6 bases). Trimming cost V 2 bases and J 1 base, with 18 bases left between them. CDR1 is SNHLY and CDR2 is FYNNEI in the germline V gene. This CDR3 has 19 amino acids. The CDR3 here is CASSEWRGRTVSGANVLTF. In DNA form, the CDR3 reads TGTGCCAGCAGTGAATGGCGGGGCCGGACCGTTTCTGGGGCCAACGTCCTGACTTTC.

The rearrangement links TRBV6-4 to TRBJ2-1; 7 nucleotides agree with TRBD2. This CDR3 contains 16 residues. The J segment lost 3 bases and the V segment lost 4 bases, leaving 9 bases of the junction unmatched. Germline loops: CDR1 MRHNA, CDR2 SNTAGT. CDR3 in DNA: TGTGCCAGCAGTGCCTCCCAGAGCGGGGACTACAATGAGCAGTTCTTC. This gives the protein CASSASQSGDYNEQFF.

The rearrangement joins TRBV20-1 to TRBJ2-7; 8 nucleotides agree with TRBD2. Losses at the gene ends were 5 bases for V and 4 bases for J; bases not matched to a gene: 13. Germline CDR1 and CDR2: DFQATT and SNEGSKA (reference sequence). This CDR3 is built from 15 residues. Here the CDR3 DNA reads TGCAGTGCTCCCGGGAGGGCAGGGGACCTATACGAGCAGTACTTC. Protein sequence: CSAPGRAGDLYEQYF.

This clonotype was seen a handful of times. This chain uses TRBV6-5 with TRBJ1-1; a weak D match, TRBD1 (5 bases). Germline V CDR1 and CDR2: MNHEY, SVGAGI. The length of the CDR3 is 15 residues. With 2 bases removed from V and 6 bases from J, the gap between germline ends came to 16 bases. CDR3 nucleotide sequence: TGTGCCAGCAGTTACAATGGCCAGGGCAGATCTGAAGCTTTCTTT. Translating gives CASSYNGQGRSEAFF.

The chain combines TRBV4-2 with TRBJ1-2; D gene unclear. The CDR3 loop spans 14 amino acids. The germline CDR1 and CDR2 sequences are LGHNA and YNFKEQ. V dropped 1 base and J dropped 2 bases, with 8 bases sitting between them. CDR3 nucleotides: TGTGCCAGCAGCCAAGTTGACGGCAACTATGGCTACACCTTC. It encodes CASSQVDGNYGYTF.

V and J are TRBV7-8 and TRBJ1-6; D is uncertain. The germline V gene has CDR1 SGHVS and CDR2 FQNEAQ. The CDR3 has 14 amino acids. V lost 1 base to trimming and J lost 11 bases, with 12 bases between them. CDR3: CASSLDPGFPPLHF. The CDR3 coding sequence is TGTGCCAGCAGCTTAGACCCGGGGTTCCCACCCCTCCACTTT.

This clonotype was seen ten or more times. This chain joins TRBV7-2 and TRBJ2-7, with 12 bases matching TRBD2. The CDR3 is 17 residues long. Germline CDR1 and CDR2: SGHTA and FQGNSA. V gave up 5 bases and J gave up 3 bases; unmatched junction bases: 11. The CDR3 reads CASSRVRLAGGDYEQYF. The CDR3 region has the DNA TGTGCCAGCAGCCGGGTAAGGCTAGCGGGAGGGGACTACGAGCAGTACTTC.

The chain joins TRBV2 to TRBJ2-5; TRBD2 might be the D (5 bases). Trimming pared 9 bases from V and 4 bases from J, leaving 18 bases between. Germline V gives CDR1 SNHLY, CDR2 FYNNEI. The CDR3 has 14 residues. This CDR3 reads CARQDGAGRETQYF. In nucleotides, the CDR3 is TGTGCCAGACAAGATGGTGCGGGCCGAGAGACCCAGTACTTC.

CDR3 protein: CASSLPGGNEQFF. The CDR3 DNA reads as TGTGCCAGCAGCTTACCGGGTGGCAATGAGCAGTTCTTC. This chain joins TRBV7-2 and TRBJ2-1; D gene ambiguous. The CDR3 consists of 13 residues. Per germline, CDR1 SGHTA and CDR2 FQGNSA. Trimming took off 2 bases at V and 6 bases at J, with 8 bases between the two ends.

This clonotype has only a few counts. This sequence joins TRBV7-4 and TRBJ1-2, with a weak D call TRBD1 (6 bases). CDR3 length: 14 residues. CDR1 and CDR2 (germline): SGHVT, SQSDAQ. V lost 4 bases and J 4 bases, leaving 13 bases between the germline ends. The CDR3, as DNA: TGTGCCAGCAGCTCGAACAGGGACCCCTATGGCTACACCTTC. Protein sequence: CASSSNRDPYGYTF.

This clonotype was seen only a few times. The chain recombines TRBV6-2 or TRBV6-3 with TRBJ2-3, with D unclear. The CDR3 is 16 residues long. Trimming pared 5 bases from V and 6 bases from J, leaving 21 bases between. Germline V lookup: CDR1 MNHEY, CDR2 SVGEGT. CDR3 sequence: CASSEPTFGVGDTQYF. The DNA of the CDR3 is TGTGCCAGCAGTGAGCCGACATTCGGCGTGGGGGATACGCAGTATTTT.

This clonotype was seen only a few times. CDR3 region: CASSLDYRTYNEQFF. Written as DNA, the CDR3 is TGTGCCAGTAGCCTGGACTACCGGACCTACAATGAGCAGTTCTTC. The chain couples TRBV19 to TRBJ2-1; tentative D call: TRBD2 (6 bases). V lost 6 bases and J lost 2, with 14 bases in between. The CDR3 has 15 amino acids. CDR1 and CDR2 (germline): LNHDA, SQIVND (reference sequence).

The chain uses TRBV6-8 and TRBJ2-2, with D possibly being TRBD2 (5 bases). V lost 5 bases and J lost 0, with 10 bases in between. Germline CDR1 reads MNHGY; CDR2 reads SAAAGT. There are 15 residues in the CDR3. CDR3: CASSPLGANTGELFF. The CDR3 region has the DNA TGTGCCAGCAGTCCGCTGGGAGCGAACACCGGGGAGCTGTTTTTT.

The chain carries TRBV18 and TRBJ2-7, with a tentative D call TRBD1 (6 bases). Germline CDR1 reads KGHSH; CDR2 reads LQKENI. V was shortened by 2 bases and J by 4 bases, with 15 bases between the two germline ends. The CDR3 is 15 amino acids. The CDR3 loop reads CASSPTGTYHYEQYV. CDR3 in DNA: TGTGCCAGCTCACCAACAGGGACGTACCATTACGAGCAGTACGTC.

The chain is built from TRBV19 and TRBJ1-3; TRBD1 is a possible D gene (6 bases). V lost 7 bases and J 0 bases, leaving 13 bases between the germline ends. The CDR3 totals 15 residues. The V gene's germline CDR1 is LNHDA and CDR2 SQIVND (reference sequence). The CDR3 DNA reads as TGTGCCAGTACCCAGGACAGATACTCTGGAAACACCATATATTTT. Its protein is CASTQDRYSGNTIYF.

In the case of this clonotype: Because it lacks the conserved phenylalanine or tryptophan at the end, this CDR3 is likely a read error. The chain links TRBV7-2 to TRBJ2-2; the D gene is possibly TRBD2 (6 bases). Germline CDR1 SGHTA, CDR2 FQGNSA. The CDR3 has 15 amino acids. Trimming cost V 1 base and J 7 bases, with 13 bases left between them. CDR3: CASSLDGRSSGELFS. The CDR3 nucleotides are TGTGCCAGCAGCTTAGACGGGAGATCTAGCGGGGAGCTGTTTTCT.

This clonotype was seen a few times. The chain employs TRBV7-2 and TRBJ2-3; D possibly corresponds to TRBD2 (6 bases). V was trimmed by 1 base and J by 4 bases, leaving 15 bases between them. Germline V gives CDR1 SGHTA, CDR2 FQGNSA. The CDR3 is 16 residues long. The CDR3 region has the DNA TGTGCCAGCAGCTTAGGGCGGGATAGATTTTCAGATACGCAGTATTTT. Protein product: CASSLGRDRFSDTQYF.

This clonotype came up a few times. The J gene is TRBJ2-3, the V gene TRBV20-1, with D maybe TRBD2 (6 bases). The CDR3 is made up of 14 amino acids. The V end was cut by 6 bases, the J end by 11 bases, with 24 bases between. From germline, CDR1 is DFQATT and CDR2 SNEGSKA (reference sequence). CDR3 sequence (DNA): TGCAGTGCGTCTGGTTTGAGGGAGGAGGTTAAGCAGTATTTT. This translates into CSASGLREEVKQYF.

The CDR3 coding sequence is TGCGCCAGCAGCCCATCCGACGGGGGGGCCCGCGAGCAGTACTTC. Encoded protein: CASSPSDGGAREQYF. This sequence joins TRBV4-1 and TRBJ2-7; TRBD2 agrees at 8 bases. The CDR3 consists of 15 residues. Germline-derived CDR1 and CDR2 are MGHRA and YSYEKL. Trimming took 4 bases from V and 6 from J; bases not matched to a gene: 11.

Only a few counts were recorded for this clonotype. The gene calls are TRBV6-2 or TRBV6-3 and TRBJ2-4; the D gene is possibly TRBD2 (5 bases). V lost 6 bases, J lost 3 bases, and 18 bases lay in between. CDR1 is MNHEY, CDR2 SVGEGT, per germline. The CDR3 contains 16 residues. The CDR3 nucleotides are TGTGCCAGCAGGCCCCCGGGATCATATTTCAAAAACATTCAGTACTTC. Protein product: CASRPPGSYFKNIQYF.

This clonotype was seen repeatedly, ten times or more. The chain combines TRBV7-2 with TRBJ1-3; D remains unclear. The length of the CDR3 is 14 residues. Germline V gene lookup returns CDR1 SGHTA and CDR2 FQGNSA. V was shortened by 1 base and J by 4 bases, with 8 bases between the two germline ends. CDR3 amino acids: CASSLVSRGNTIYF. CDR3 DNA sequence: TGTGCCAGCAGCTTAGTCTCTCGGGGAAACACCATATATTTT.

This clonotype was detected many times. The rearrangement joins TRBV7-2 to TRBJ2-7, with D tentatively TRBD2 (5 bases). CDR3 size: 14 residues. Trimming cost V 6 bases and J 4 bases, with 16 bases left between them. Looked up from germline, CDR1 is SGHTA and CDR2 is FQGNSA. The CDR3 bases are TGTGCCAGCAGGCCGCCTTACCGACTATACGAGCAGTACTTC. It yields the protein CASRPPYRLYEQYF.

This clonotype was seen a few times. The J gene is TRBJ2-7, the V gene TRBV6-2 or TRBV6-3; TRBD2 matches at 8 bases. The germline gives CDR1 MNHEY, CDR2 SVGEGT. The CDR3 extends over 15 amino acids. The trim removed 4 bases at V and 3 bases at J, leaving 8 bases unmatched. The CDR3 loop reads CASSSDLAGGYEQYF. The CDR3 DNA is TGTGCCAGCAGTTCCGATCTCGCGGGAGGCTACGAGCAGTACTTC.